This entry is about one TCR beta chain. Its binding antigen is unknown. The record has no base qualities; no much larger clone is one base away. The data originate from a study of blood T cells in healthy people across ages (dated by TCRdb to the mid-2010s). At the level of the whole study: Template switching captured roughly one uniquely barcoded TCR beta cDNA molecule per two T cells in model experiments. Age-related changes in TCR beta repertoire diversity were measured in the study by deep sequencing normalized with unique cDNA molecular identifiers. The donors were divided into four age groups: young (average 16 years), middle-aged (about 41), aged (under 70) and long-lived (82). Using the same blood draw, the study looked at two additional independent replicas of 1 million unique cDNA reads for two donors, one aged 18 to 30 and the other aged 80 or older.

The library was built by means of 5' RACE. The sequencing machine was an Illumina HiSeq 2500. A second PCR of about 6 to 12 cycles was performed with a sample-barcoded 5' primer and a J-beta primer mix. A template-switch 5' adaptor carrying 12 random nucleotides introduced a unique molecular identifier onto each TCR beta cDNA molecule. Each sample yielded at least 3 million CDR3-containing paired-end reads. First-strand cDNA synthesis was performed from all RNA using the Mint cDNA synthesis kit, with priming by a TRBC-specific oligonucleotide. All cDNA was treated with uracil-DNA glycosylase and then went through a first 18-cycle PCR with the universal primers M1SS and BC2_uni_R. Regarding the original processing steps: Normalization of each sample was performed by random selection of 1 million high-quality reads, each carrying a distinct molecular identifier. Instead of being binned into consensus sequences, reads that shared molecular identifiers were thrown out. MiTCR, set to a Q25 quality threshold and the strictest error-elimination algorithm, was used for CDR3 identification, clonotype clustering and error correction. A nonparametric unseen species model with Euler transformation was used to estimate lower-bound total TCR beta diversity. TCRdb reprocessed the public reads (quality trimming at Q25 with fastp, clone calling with MiXCR) and kept in-frame beta chains. Rows are combined by CDR3 protein, so each entry shows the most common genes and DNA. The V and J calls were determined by TCRdb, not by the authors. The sample table lists 600,000 to 1,000,000 distinct CDR3 sequences, roughly 25% of them with a count of one. Roughly 3.8% of the sample belongs to the ten largest clones.

The donors were roughly 39 Caucasian individuals from Russia, aged roughly 6 to 100 years, who were systemically healthy. About 9.1 milliliters of peripheral blood were collected from each donor into EDTA-treated Vacutainer tubes. Ficoll-Paque density-gradient centrifugation was used to isolate PBMCs, with at least 7 million per sample. Total RNA, at least 5 micrograms per sample, was extracted from PBMCs with Trizol reagent. For every donor, flow cytometry on a PBMC aliquot measured the percentage of naive CD45RAhigh/CD27high T cells. The investigation overall reported the following: As age increased, observed TCR beta diversity per million T cells dropped in a roughly linear way, and a significant reduction was already evident by age around 41. Estimates of total diversity from one million sequenced T cells were regarded as lower bounds and underestimates. Since profiling was done on bulk unsorted PBMCs, naive and antigen-experienced compartments could not be conclusively compared. The percentage of naive T cells measured by flow cytometry correlated strongly with observed TCR beta diversity. Compared with the aged group, the long-lived group had more naive CD4+ T cells, fewer expanded clones and increased TCR diversity, suggesting age selection. Because donor CMV infection status was unknown, age-related changes in expanded clonotypes were potentially confounded.

The same sample was also studied in work on T cells of mothers and their children. That second publication adds: The donors were nine systemically healthy Caucasian individuals, made up of three mothers and their six children. cDNA synthesis consumed the entire amount of extracted RNA, loaded at about 1.5 ug RNA in each 15 ul reaction. In the second PCR, the M1S primer introduced both the sample barcodes and 2-4 random nucleotides. Each mother yielded over 9 million TCR beta CDR3 reads and each child 3 million to 3.5 million reads. Thymic selection similarly shapes TCR recombination output in related and unrelated pairs, with minor effect from inherited differences. Normalized repertoire overlap was always found to be slightly, but never significantly, higher in related mother-child pairs than in unrelated mother-child pairs. Persistent microchimeric T cell clones were not detected, at a sensitivity of about 100 clones per million clonotypes. To look for features that set related mother-child pairs apart from unrelated individuals, the researchers ran deep NGS to compare the TCR beta repertoires of mothers and children. Mothers averaged 40 +/- 4 years of age and children averaged roughly 12 +/- 4 years. After adapter ligation was performed with NEBNext reagents, the libraries were sequenced on an Illumina HiSeq 2000 with 100+100 nt paired-end reads. To prevent cross-contamination, the mother and child libraries were prepared a month apart and were sequenced in separate runs. Each donor had between roughly 450,000 and 2,100,000 distinct TCR beta clonotypes identified. Naive TCR beta clonotypes were estimated from low-frequency clonotypes matched to each donor's FACS-determined naive share, without sorting.

Material for sequencing was blood. The sequence came from a boy between 10 and 17 years old in good health.

In nucleotide form, the sequence is TGCGCCAGCAGTGTCAACAGGGTAAACTACGAGCAGTACTTC. This codes for CASSVNRVNYEQYF. The sequence links TRBV10-2 to TRBJ2-7; 6 matching bases give a weak D call of TRBD1. For CDR1 and CDR2, the germline V gene lists WSHSY and SAAADI. The junction carries 13 bases between V and J, which are trimmed by 4 bases and 3 bases respectively. The CDR3 starts with the cysteine, ends with the phenylalanine, and has 14 residues. The retained sequence is limited to the CDR3, 42 bases, with the frame set at the first base.